The 5 T cell receptor beta chains in this list originate from one sample, sequenced in a study of cytomegalovirus exposure and HLA in healthy donors. The primer mix had 60 Vbeta and 13 Jbeta primers. This table comes from immunoSEQ multiplex PCR, and its TCRdb copy is limited to in-frame clones, with some not included. The sample holds about 130,000 clones; 77% are singletons and the top ten take roughly 4.3%. The sequencing sample was made of PBMCs. These receptor sequences come from a male donor in good health and CMV-seronegative.

J is TRBJ2-7 and V is TRBV5-1; 8 bases align to TRBD1. The germline V gene has CDR1 SGHRS and CDR2 YFSETQ. The CDR3 is 15 amino acids. Trimming took 3 bases from V and 2 from J; bases not matched to a gene: 7. The CDR3 coding sequence is TGCGCCAGCAGCTGGCCGGGACAGGAGGCCTACGAGCAGTACTTC. Amino acid sequence: CASSWPGQEAYEQYF. Full variable domain (rest looked up from reference TRBV5-1 and TRBJ2-7): KAGVTQTPRYLIKTRGQQVTLSCSPISGHRSVSWYQQTPGQGLQFLFEYFSETQRNKGNFPGRFSGRQFSNSRSEMNVSTLELGDSALYLCASSWPGQEAYEQYFGPGTRLTVT.

The chain uses TRBV5-4 and TRBJ1-3; D not certain. CDR3 length: 14 amino acids. In germline, CDR1 is SGHNT, CDR2 YYREEE (reference sequence). The germline V and J ends were trimmed by 4 bases and 0 bases, with 8 bases remaining between them. The CDR3 coding sequence is TGTGCCAGCAGCCTCACAGACTCTGGAAACACCATATATTTT. This gives the protein CASSLTDSGNTIYF.

The V gene is TRBV5-1, the J gene TRBJ1-2, with D maybe TRBD1 (6 bases). V was cut by 4 bases and J by 1 base, with 8 bases left in between. The germline gives CDR1 SGHRS, CDR2 YFSETQ. This CDR3 spans 13 amino acids. The CDR3 DNA reads TGCGCCAGCAGCCAGGACAGTAACTATGGCTACACCTTC. It is translated as CASSQDSNYGYTF. Full variable domain (remainder filled in from reference TRBV5-1 and TRBJ1-2): KAGVTQTPRYLIKTRGQQVTLSCSPISGHRSVSWYQQTPGQGLQFLFEYFSETQRNKGNFPGRFSGRQFSNSRSEMNVSTLELGDSALYLCASSQDSNYGYTFGSGTRLTVV.

This clone was seen more than once but under ten times. The chain joins TRBV7-9 to TRBJ2-3; D not certain. The germline gives CDR1 SEHNR, CDR2 FQNEAQ (reference sequence). Trimming pared 4 bases from V and 6 bases from J, leaving 14 bases between. The CDR3 covers 14 residues. CDR3 sequence (DNA): TGTGCCAGCAGCTCCCCCGGAGATAGGGATACGCAGTATTTT. Its protein product is CASSSPGDRDTQYF.

The V gene is TRBV19, the J gene TRBJ1-1; a weak D match, TRBD1 (6 bases). The CDR3 has 13 residues. The V end lost 4 bases, the J end lost 1 base, and 7 bases lay between the germline ends. From germline, CDR1 is LNHDA and CDR2 SQIVND (reference sequence). The CDR3 DNA follows: TGTGCCAGTAGTAAGACAGGGAACACTGAAGCTTTCTTT. This encodes CASSKTGNTEAFF.